This T cell receptor beta chain was captured in a study of CD8+CD57+ T cells in acquired aplastic anemia. Overall study: Mean yield of DNA from sorted CD4+ and CD8+ cells was about 3.2 ug.

Study-wide results and caveats: Patients and controls shared nearly 30 CD8+ CDR3 sequences, which appeared highly expressed in patients and within their immunodominant clones.

Whoever was chosen for sequencing had shown CD8+CD57+ cell expansion by flow cytometry. The CDR3 spans 15 residues. The germline V gene encodes CDR1 SEHNR and CDR2 FQNEAQ (reference sequence). TCR beta VDJ and CDR3 profiling used genomic DNA as template. TCRdb re-called the reads with MiXCR, one entry per CDR3 protein. Among approximately 250,000 distinct CDR3 sequences listed, roughly 80% were seen once. On this clonotype: Its antigen is not known. One junction end does not reproduce the germline sequence, and a read error may be involved.

The rearrangement links TRBV7-9 to TRBJ1-2; D might be TRBD1 (6 bases). The sequence derives from a human donor with aplastic anemia. The sequenced material came from sorted CD4+, CD8+, or CD8+CD57+ T cells (not recorded which) from PBMCs. CDR3 DNA sequence: TGTGCCAGCAGCTTGACGGGGGGCTACGGCTATAGCTACACCTTC. This sequence encodes CASSLTGGYGYSYTF. The full variable domain, with the rest looked up from reference TRBV7-9 and TRBJ1-2, is DTGVSQNPRHKITKRGQNVTFRCDPISEHNRLYWYRQTLGQGPEFLTYFQNEAQLEKSRLLSDRFSAERPKGSFSTLEIQRTEQGDSAMYLCASSLTGGYGYSYTFGSGTRLTVV.